Below are 13 T cell receptor beta chains sequenced from a single sample in a study of CD8+ T cells in alopecia areata. RNA, once extracted, was reverse transcribed into cDNA for use as the sequencing template. Generated by immunoSEQ multiplex PCR, the TCRdb table keeps only in-frame clones and is missing some. Of roughly 180,000 clones listed, over 55% were seen once; the top ten hold 1.7%. The sample in question was CD4+ T cells sorted from blood, obtained at week 0. The receptors come from a human donor with alopecia areata.

Only a few counts were recorded for this clone. The chain carries TRBV29-1 and TRBJ2-6, with D perhaps given as TRBD1 or TRBD2 (5 bases each). The CDR3 extends over 13 amino acids. V lost 6 bases, J lost 2 bases, and 8 bases lay in between. The germline CDR1 and CDR2 sequences are SQVTM and ANQGSEA. For the CDR3, the DNA is TGCAGCGTGAGGGGCGCTGGGGCCAACGTCCTGACTTTC. The encoded protein is CSVRGAGANVLTF. Full variable domain (remainder filled in from reference TRBV29-1 and TRBJ2-6): SAVISQKPSRDICQRGTSLTIQCQVDSQVTMMFWYRQQPGQSLTLIATANQGSEATYESGFVIDKFPISRPNLTFSTLTVSNMSPEDSSIYLCSVRGAGANVLTFGAGSRLTVL.

The rearrangement joins TRBV15 to TRBJ2-3, with a weak D call TRBD2 (5 bases). This CDR3 region has 14 residues. Trimming took off 6 bases at V and 4 bases at J, with 14 bases between the two ends. Germline-derived CDR1 and CDR2 are LNHNV and YYDKDF (reference sequence). CDR3 coding DNA: TGTGCCACCAGACTGGGAGACGGCGCAGATACGCAGTATTTT. Encoded protein: CATRLGDGADTQYF.

The chain carries TRBV30 and TRBJ1-4; D possibly corresponds to TRBD1 (5 bases). Trimming stripped 1 base from V and 4 bases from J, with 13 bases between. Germline CDR1 is GTSNPN and CDR2 is SVGIG (reference sequence). The CDR3 loop spans 15 amino acids. The CDR3 region has the DNA TGTGCCTGGAGTGCCCACGGGGCCCTTAATGAAAAACTGTTTTTT. This sequence encodes CAWSAHGALNEKLFF.

V and J are TRBV5-1 and TRBJ2-2, with a possible D match to TRBD2 (6 bases). The V end lost 7 bases, the J end lost 3 bases, and 16 bases lay between the germline ends. Germline V CDR1 and CDR2: SGHRS, YFSETQ. The CDR3 runs 15 residues. This chain's CDR3 is CASRPGGGDTGELFF. The DNA for the CDR3 is TGCGCCAGCCGTCCCGGCGGAGGGGACACCGGGGAGCTGTTTTTT.

This clone appeared once. The CDR3 coding sequence is TGTGCCAGCGGATCAGGGGCGTACCAAGAGACCCAGTACTTC. It translates to CASGSGAYQETQYF. The V call is TRBV5-5, the J call TRBJ2-5; weak D call: TRBD1 (6 bases). This CDR3 contains 14 residues. V gave up 7 bases and J gave up 0 bases, with 13 bases separating them. Germline CDR1 SGHKS, CDR2 YYEKEE (reference sequence). Variable domain in full (rest from reference TRBV5-5 and TRBJ2-5): DAGVTQSPTHLIKTRGQQVTLRCSPISGHKSVSWYQQVLGQGPQFIFQYYEKEERGRGNFPDRFSARQFPNYSSELNVNALLLGDSALYLCASGSGAYQETQYFGPGTRLLVL.

This clone occurred a few times. V and J are TRBV19 and TRBJ1-5, with 7 bases lining up with TRBD1. V was clipped by 5 bases and J by 4 bases; unmatched bases: 8. Per germline, CDR1 LNHDA and CDR2 SQIVND (reference sequence). CDR3 length: 15 residues. CDR3 in amino acids: CASSVGQATNQPQHF. The CDR3 region has the DNA TGTGCCAGTAGTGTCGGACAGGCAACAAATCAGCCCCAGCATTTT.

The table lists this clone with a few counts. V gene TRBV10-3 combines with J gene TRBJ2-3; 12 positions agree with TRBD2. The germline V gene has CDR1 ENHRY and CDR2 SYGVKD. This CDR3 is built from 16 residues. V trimming: 4 bases; J trimming: 2 bases; junction bases outside the gene matches: 4. CDR3 region: CAISVGLAGNTDTQYF. CDR3 in DNA: TGTGCCATCAGTGTCGGACTAGCGGGGAACACAGATACGCAGTATTTT.

The rearrangement links TRBV7-9 to TRBJ2-3; D is undetermined. In germline, CDR1 is SEHNR, CDR2 FQNEAQ (reference sequence). Trimming took off 1 base at V and 4 bases at J, with 12 bases between the two ends. The CDR3 runs to 15 residues. CDR3 nucleotides: TGTGCCAGCAGCTTAGGAGTCAGTCACCCAGATACGCAGTATTTT. Translation gives CASSLGVSHPDTQYF.

The chain employs TRBV6-6 and TRBJ2-1; possibly TRBD1 for D (6 bases). The CDR3 totals 15 residues. V gave up 6 bases and J gave up 2 bases, with 14 bases separating them. The V gene's germline CDR1 is MNHNY and CDR2 SVGAGI (reference sequence). This CDR3 reads CASSVNRDTYNEQFF. CDR3 DNA: TGTGCCAGCAGCGTAAACAGGGATACCTACAATGAGCAGTTCTTC.

CDR3: CASSDRGATEAFF. For the CDR3, the DNA is TGTGCCAGCAGTGACAGGGGAGCCACTGAAGCTTTCTTT. The chain carries TRBV6-5 and TRBJ1-1; 8 nucleotides match TRBD1. The CDR3 loop spans 13 amino acids. The V and J ends lost 5 bases and 4 bases, in that order; junction bases with no gene match: 3. Germline V gene lookup returns CDR1 MNHEY and CDR2 SVGAGI.

The rearrangement uses TRBV30 and TRBJ2-2; TRBD1 might be the D (5 bases). V lost 3 bases and J 6 bases, leaving 11 bases between the germline ends. There are 13 residues in the CDR3. Germline CDR1 reads GTSNPN; CDR2 reads SVGIG (reference sequence). The DNA of the CDR3 is TGTGCCTGGAGGTGGGGCATCCCCGGGGAGCTGTTTTTT. Protein product: CAWRWGIPGELFF.

For the CDR3, the DNA is TGCAGCGCTAACCTGGGTGAAGCTTTCTTT. It specifies CSANLGEAFF. The chain joins TRBV29-1 to TRBJ1-1; D uncertain. The CDR3 has 10 amino acids. Trimming left V 7 bases short and J 7 bases short, with 10 bases between. Germline CDR1 and CDR2: SQVTM and ANQGSEA. The variable domain in full, completed from reference TRBV29-1 and TRBJ1-1, reads SAVISQKPSRDICQRGTSLTIQCQVDSQVTMMFWYRQQPGQSLTLIATANQGSEATYESGFVIDKFPISRPNLTFSTLTVSNMSPEDSSIYLCSANLGEAFFGQGTRLTVV.

This rearrangement joins TRBV18 to TRBJ1-5, with a possible D match to TRBD1 (6 bases). This CDR3 contains 13 residues. V was shortened by 4 bases and J by 7 bases, with 11 bases between the two germline ends. Germline CDR1 reads KGHSH; CDR2 reads LQKENI. The chain's CDR3 is CASSLGGGQPQHF. CDR3 DNA: TGTGCCAGCTCACTGGGGGGGGGCCAGCCCCAGCATTTT.